This is a list of T cell receptor beta chains from one sample in a study of Ad26.COV2.S vaccination and SARS-CoV-2 variants. Some clones are missing from TCRdb's copy, which holds only in-frame ones; the method was immunoSEQ multiplex PCR. The table shows over 400,000 clones, with roughly 87% occurring only once. The sample consisted of peripheral blood, taken in a trial of Ad26.COV2.S vaccine versus placebo. These receptors came from a person aged 18-65 years who received the Ad26.COV2.S COVID-19 vaccine or a placebo. The conserved cysteine and the conserved F or W are not part of the CDR3 here. Expanded clones get a size class; other rows say once, few or many, or leave the size out.

v_call	clone_size	j_call	cdr3_aa
TRBV3-1/TRBV3-2	-	TRBJ2-2	ASSKTSGDEELF
TRBV7-9	-	TRBJ1-3	ASSFKGISGNTIY
TRBV3-1/TRBV3-2	-	TRBJ1-1	ASSQGKRTGLNTEAF
TRBV15	few	TRBJ1-2	ATSRGTGGSSYGYT
TRBV18	-	TRBJ1-2	ASAHPGGRSYGYT
TRBV5-6	-	TRBJ1-1	ASSLWRTEAF
TRBV29-1	-	TRBJ2-1	SAPSGGGQWEQF
TRBV27	-	TRBJ2-3	ASRLSGLAVTDTQY
TRBV3-1/TRBV3-2	-	TRBJ2-1	ASSRRGTHNEQF
TRBV2	-	TRBJ1-6	ASSGQGIRNSPLH
TRBV2	-	TRBJ1-1	ASKKAGTEAF
TRBV5-4	-	TRBJ2-5	ASSFRSGSGETQY
TRBV3-1/TRBV3-2	-	TRBJ1-4	ASSLSGRGEKLF
TRBV10-3	few	TRBJ2-1	AIKATGGSYNEQF
TRBV5-1	-	TRBJ1-3	ASRTAPGNTIY
TRBV28	-	TRBJ1-1	ASTLTSGGATEAF
TRBV6-5	-	TRBJ1-6	ASSFRDGRITLH
TRBV4-3	-	TRBJ1-5	ASSQELGGDQPQH
TRBV5-6	-	TRBJ1-6	ATARGPRDSPLH
TRBV27	-	TRBJ2-1	ASTRGRFNEQF
TRBV4-3	-	TRBJ1-3	ASSQDLGADPNTIY
TRBV11-3	once	TRBJ2-3	ASSLAVGTDTQY
TRBV7-2	-	TRBJ1-2	ASSLDRGGNGYT
TRBV6-6	few	TRBJ1-1	ASSLDRGTEAF
TRBV3-1/TRBV3-2	-	TRBJ1-1	ASSQWDRVTEAF
TRBV5-1	-	TRBJ1-4	ASSSGTGGGKLF
TRBV5-4	-	TRBJ2-3	ASRGAVDTQY
TRBV5-1	once	TRBJ2-7	ASSLADRGRGYEQY
TRBV11-2	-	TRBJ2-2	ASSLVGRKTGELF
TRBV27	-	TRBJ2-1	ASSSRWSYNEQF
TRBV6-2/TRBV6-3	-	TRBJ1-5	ASSYIGAGDQPQH
TRBV5-6	-	TRBJ1-6	ASSPRTGWSPLH
TRBV6-2/TRBV6-3	-	TRBJ1-5	ASSSTDRGSQPQH
TRBV6-4	-	TRBJ1-2	ASSPRDRGNYGYT
TRBV6-2/TRBV6-3	-	TRBJ1-5	ASSPIRDRKNQPQH
TRBV7-9	-	TRBJ2-5	ASSSGTGRQETQY
TRBV9	-	TRBJ2-2	ASSLSLNGELF
TRBV5-1	-	TRBJ2-2	ASSLGVANTGELF
TRBV19	-	TRBJ2-3	ASRGLAGGTDTQY
TRBV5-8	-	TRBJ2-5	ASSDGTVQETQY
TRBV6-5	-	TRBJ2-7	ASRKPSSYEQY
TRBV28	-	TRBJ1-4	ASTQTPLFEKLF
TRBV18	-	TRBJ1-2	ASSPSHREVAGYT
TRBV11-3	-	TRBJ2-5	ASSLQGGKQETQY
TRBV5-1	-	TRBJ2-7	ASTRTGVSYEQY
TRBV2	-	TRBJ2-7	ASRAGGYEQY
TRBV24-1	-	TRBJ2-5	ATSDHSEETQY